This T cell receptor beta chain was retrieved from a study of shared clonotypes between healthy human individuals. The CDR3 sequence is 16 residues long. Germline CDR1 and CDR2: LNHDA and SQIVND (reference sequence). V gave up 4 bases and J gave up 4 bases, with 19 bases separating them. Splitting of CD4+ cells produced CD45RA+ naive and CD45RA-negative memory subsets. The data were produced by immunoSEQ multiplex PCR, yet TCRdb's version contains in-frame clones alone and is incomplete. The sample lists over a million clones; approximately 98.5% were seen once. The sample comprised naive CD4+ T cells sorted from blood. Described subset: CD45RA+ positively selected. This receptor was identified in a man aged 30 to 45 in good health. The rearrangement links TRBV19 to TRBJ1-2, with D perhaps matching TRBD1 (5 bases). This CDR3 is CASSSAPSGTFYGYTF. Written as DNA, the CDR3 is TGTGCCAGTAGTAGTGCTCCGTCAGGGACGTTCTATGGCTACACCTTC.